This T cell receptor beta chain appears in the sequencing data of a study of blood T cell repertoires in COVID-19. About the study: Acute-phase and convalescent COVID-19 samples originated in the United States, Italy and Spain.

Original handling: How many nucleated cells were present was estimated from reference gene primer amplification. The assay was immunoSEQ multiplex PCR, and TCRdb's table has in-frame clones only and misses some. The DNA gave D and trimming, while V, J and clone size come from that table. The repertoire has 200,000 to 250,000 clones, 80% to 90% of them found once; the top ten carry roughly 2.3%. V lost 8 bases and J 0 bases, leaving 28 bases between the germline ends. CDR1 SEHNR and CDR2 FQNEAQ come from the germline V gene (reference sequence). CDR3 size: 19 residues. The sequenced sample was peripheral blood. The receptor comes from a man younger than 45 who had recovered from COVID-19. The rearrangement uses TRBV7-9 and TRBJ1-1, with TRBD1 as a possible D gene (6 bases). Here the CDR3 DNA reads TGTGCCAGCGGGGGAGCGGGGGCTTATATGAGGGGCATGAACACTGAAGCTTTCTTT. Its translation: CASGGAGAYMRGMNTEAFF. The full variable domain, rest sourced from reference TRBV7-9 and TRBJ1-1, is DTGVSQNPRHKITKRGQNVTFRCDPISEHNRLYWYRQTLGQGPEFLTYFQNEAQLEKSRLLSDRFSAERPKGSFSTLEIQRTEQGDSAMYLCASGGAGAYMRGMNTEAFFGQGTRLTVV.